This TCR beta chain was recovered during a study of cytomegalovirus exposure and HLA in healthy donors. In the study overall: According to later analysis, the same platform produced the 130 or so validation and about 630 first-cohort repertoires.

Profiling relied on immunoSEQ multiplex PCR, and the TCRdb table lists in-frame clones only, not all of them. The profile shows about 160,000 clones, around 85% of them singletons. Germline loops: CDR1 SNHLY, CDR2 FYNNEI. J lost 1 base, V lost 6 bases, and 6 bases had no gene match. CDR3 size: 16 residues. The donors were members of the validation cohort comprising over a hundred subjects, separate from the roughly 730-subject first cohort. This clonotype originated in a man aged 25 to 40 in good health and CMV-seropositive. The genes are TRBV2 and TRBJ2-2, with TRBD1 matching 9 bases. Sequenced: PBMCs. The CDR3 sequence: CASRQAGQGNTGELFF. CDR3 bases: TGTGCCAGCAGACAAGCGGGACAGGGGAACACCGGGGAGCTGTTTTTT. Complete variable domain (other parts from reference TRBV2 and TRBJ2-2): EPEVTQTPSHQVTQMGQEVILRCVPISNHLYFYWYRQILGQKVEFLVSFYNNEISEKSEIFDDQFSVERPDGSNFTLKIRSTKLEDSAMYFCASRQAGQGNTGELFFGEGSRLTVL.